These 19 T cell receptor beta chains originate from one sample sequenced in a study of T cell repertoires in cytomegalovirus infection. No antigen has been identified for these receptors. In TCRdb, the reads were re-called with MiXCR into one record per CDR3 protein. This table has 570,000 or so distinct CDR3 sequences, 40% appearing once. The material sequenced was cultured PBMCs, taken from culture after CMV antigen stimulation. These receptors were taken from a human donor in good health (CMV status not recorded). Some clones in this sample may be carry-over from other donors' samples.

This clonotype turned up a few times. The genes are TRBV28 and TRBJ2-3; 8 bases map to TRBD2. CDR1 and CDR2 (germline): MDHEN, SYDVKM. V shed 1 base and J 3 bases; nucleotides not matched to a gene: 3. The CDR3 contains 15 residues. For the CDR3, the DNA is TGTGCCAGCAGTTTATCGGTAGCGGGAACAGATACGCAGTATTTT. It codes for CASSLSVAGTDTQYF.

This chain connects TRBV7-2 to TRBJ2-3, with unresolved D. The germline V gene encodes CDR1 SGHTA and CDR2 FQGNSA. V dropped 3 bases and J dropped 1 base, with 8 bases sitting between them. This CDR3 has 14 amino acids. CDR3 coding DNA: TGTGCCAGCAGCTTCTCTATCGGCACAGATACGCAGTATTTT. The encoded protein is CASSFSIGTDTQYF.

The J gene is TRBJ2-2, the V gene TRBV6-5, with TRBD1 matching 9 bases. Germline V gives CDR1 MNHEY, CDR2 SVGAGI. After removal of 5 bases from V and 6 bases from J, the junction contained 4 bases not matched to a gene. The CDR3 length is 14 residues. The CDR3 here is CASSRTGVAGELFF. The CDR3 bases are TGTGCCAGCAGTAGGACAGGGGTTGCCGGGGAGCTGTTTTTT.

J is TRBJ1-6 and V is TRBV27, with 8 bases fitting TRBD1. V shed 0 bases and J 9 bases; nucleotides not matched to a gene: 4. The CDR3 spans 15 residues. In germline, CDR1 is MNHEY, CDR2 SMNVEV (reference sequence). The DNA of the CDR3 is TGTGCCAGCAGTTTATCCGGGACAGGAGTTTCACCCCTCCACTTT. This gives the protein CASSLSGTGVSPLHF.

V is TRBV11-2 and J is TRBJ1-2; unclear D gene. Germline CDR1 and CDR2: SGHAT and FQNNGV. V lost 1 base to trimming and J lost 2 bases, with 14 bases between them. The CDR3 totals 16 residues. Here the CDR3 reads CASSLVSWAENYGYTF. CDR3 sequence (DNA): TGTGCCAGCAGCTTAGTGAGTTGGGCAGAAAACTATGGCTACACCTTC.

The chain recombines TRBV20-1 with TRBJ2-7; maybe TRBD2 (5 bases). The V end was cut by 6 bases, the J end by 4 bases, with 19 bases between. Germline lookup yields CDR1 DFQATT and CDR2 SNEGSKA (reference sequence). This CDR3 is built from 14 residues. This CDR3 is CSAHRDLTRYEQYF. CDR3 in DNA: TGCAGTGCGCACCGGGATTTAACTCGATACGAGCAGTACTTC.

The rearrangement links TRBV6-2 or TRBV6-3 to TRBJ2-7; 7 positions agree with TRBD1. Germline V CDR1 and CDR2: MNHEY, SVGEGT. Germline trimming cut 6 bases from V and 0 bases from J; bases unmatched to any gene: 5. There are 14 residues in the CDR3. In DNA form, the CDR3 reads TGTGCCAGCAGCCGGGACAGCTTCTCCTACGAGCAGTACTTC. As protein: CASSRDSFSYEQYF.

The chain has TRBV4-1 and TRBJ1-6; D remains ambiguous. Germline V lookup: CDR1 MGHRA, CDR2 YSYEKL. Trimming took off 1 base at V and 8 bases at J, with 12 bases between the two ends. The CDR3 runs to 15 residues. The CDR3 region is CASSQGLGVDSPLHF. The CDR3 nucleotides are TGCGCCAGCAGCCAAGGGTTAGGAGTTGATTCACCCCTCCACTTT.

This clonotype was counted a few times. The chain has TRBV25-1 and TRBJ1-1; D unresolved. The CDR3 consists of 11 residues. Germline V CDR1 and CDR2: MGHDK, SYGVNS. V lost 7 bases to trimming and J lost 5 bases, with 8 bases between them. CDR3 in DNA: TGTGCCAGCAAAGGGCCAACTGAAGCTTTCTTT. Protein product: CASKGPTEAFF.

The chain links TRBV4-1 to TRBJ1-5; D unresolved. V lost 0 bases and J 0 bases, leaving 12 bases between the germline ends. This CDR3 comprises 17 residues. Germline V gives CDR1 MGHRA, CDR2 YSYEKL. CDR3 residues: CASSQDPPPYSNQPQHF. The CDR3 nucleotides are TGCGCCAGCAGCCAAGATCCTCCACCATATAGCAATCAGCCCCAGCATTTT.

This clonotype was detected only a few times. The chain uses TRBV10-3 and TRBJ2-2, with TRBD1 matching over 8 bases. CDR1 is ENHRY, CDR2 SYGVKD, per germline. With 8 bases clipped from V and 3 bases from J, the junction kept 5 bases outside the gene matches. The CDR3 runs 14 residues. The CDR3 DNA is TGTGCCATCGGGCAGGGGGCGGACACCGGGGAGCTGTTTTTT. Translating it yields CAIGQGADTGELFF.

The V call is TRBV19, the J call TRBJ2-7, with 10 bases that match TRBD2. The germline gives CDR1 LNHDA, CDR2 SQIVND (reference sequence). The CDR3 spans 18 residues. V was pared by 4 bases and J by 1 base, with 13 bases of the junction left unmatched. CDR3 nucleotide sequence: TGTGCCAGTAGTACCCCGGTTGGGTCTAGCGGGAGTTCCTACGAGCAGTACTTC. The encoded protein is CASSTPVGSSGSSYEQYF.

This clonotype was counted a few times. The rearrangement joins TRBV5-1 to TRBJ2-7; 9 nucleotides align to TRBD2. This CDR3 has 15 residues. Germline CDR1 and CDR2: SGHRS and YFSETQ. V shed 0 bases and J 4 bases; nucleotides not matched to a gene: 5. CDR3 residues: CASSLDLAGWYEQYF. CDR3 nucleotides: TGCGCCAGCAGCTTGGATCTAGCGGGGTGGTACGAGCAGTACTTC.

This clonotype was counted at least ten times. V usage is TRBV6-2 or TRBV6-3 and J usage is TRBJ2-1; 11 bases agree with TRBD2. CDR3 length: 16 amino acids. J was trimmed by 9 bases and V by 5 bases; bases with no gene match: 12. Germline CDR1 is MNHEY and CDR2 is SVGEGT. The CDR3 DNA reads TGTGCCAGCAGTCGTATAGCGGGAGGGGCCAGGGGTGAGCAGTTCTTC. Protein sequence: CASSRIAGGARGEQFF.

This clonotype came up many times. This chain joins TRBV7-2 and TRBJ1-6, with D uncertain. Germline lookup yields CDR1 SGHTA and CDR2 FQGNSA. The germline V and J ends were trimmed by 0 bases and 8 bases, with 11 bases remaining between them. The CDR3 length is 15 residues. CDR3 DNA sequence: TGTGCCAGCAGCTTAGCCGCACCCTTAGATTCACCCCTCCACTTT. Protein: CASSLAAPLDSPLHF.

This clonotype was counted between two and nine times. This sequence joins TRBV20-1 and TRBJ2-3; TRBD1 agrees at 10 bases. The CDR3 contains 14 residues. Germline V gene lookup returns CDR1 DFQATT and CDR2 SNEGSKA (reference sequence). V shed 3 bases and J 4 bases; nucleotides not matched to a gene: 4. CDR3 coding DNA: TGCAGTGCTAGTAGGACAGGGGGGGCAGATACGCAGTATTTT. This encodes CSASRTGGADTQYF.

This chain joins TRBV12-3 or TRBV12-4 and TRBJ1-1; tentatively, D is TRBD1 (5 bases). V lost 6 bases and J lost 8, with 13 bases in between. This CDR3 comprises 12 residues. The CDR3 sequence is CASSYGGMEAFF. The CDR3 DNA reads TGTGCCAGCAGCTACGGGGGAATGGAAGCTTTCTTT.

The chain couples TRBV7-6 to TRBJ1-6, with unresolved D. V shed 1 base and J shed 11 bases, with 6 bases lying between them. Germline assignment: CDR1 SGHVS and CDR2 FNYEAQ. This CDR3 is built from 12 residues. In nucleotides, the CDR3 is TGTGCCAGCAGCTTAGGCCCTCCACCCCTCCACTTT. Residues: CASSLGPPPLHF.

The chain is built from TRBV7-8 and TRBJ2-3; 9 bases are shared with TRBD2. Per germline, CDR1 SGHVS and CDR2 FQNEAQ. This CDR3 spans 16 amino acids. The V segment lost 1 base and the J segment 2 bases; nucleotides outside the gene matches: 4. For the CDR3, the DNA is TGTGCCAGCAGCTTAGGCAGCGGGGGGCCCACAGATACGCAGTATTTT. This codes for CASSLGSGGPTDTQYF.